A selection of T cell receptor beta chains follows, all from one sample in a study of cytomegalovirus exposure and HLA in healthy donors. Some clones are missing from TCRdb's copy, which holds only in-frame ones; the method was immunoSEQ multiplex PCR. This table holds about 77,000 clones. The sequencing input was PBMCs. The receptors were gathered from a man in his fifties in good health and CMV-seropositive. Each CDR3 is given with its conserved first and last residue. Fields, in order: J gene, D gene, V gene, CDR3 protein, CDR3 DNA. A D gene is named only where the DNA matches it firmly.

j_call: TRBJ1-2; d_call: TRBD1; v_call: TRBV6-5; cdr3_aa: CASSYSVGQGPRGYTF; cdr3_nt: TGTGCCAGCAGTTACTCTGTGGGACAGGGACCCCGTGGCTACACCTTC
j_call: TRBJ2-5; d_call: .; v_call: TRBV9; cdr3_aa: CASSPRGDYQETQYF; cdr3_nt: TGTGCCAGCAGCCCTCGCGGGGACTACCAAGAGACCCAGTACTTC
j_call: TRBJ1-2; d_call: .; v_call: TRBV7-9; cdr3_aa: CASSPTGLYSYGYTF; cdr3_nt: TGTGCCAGCAGCCCCACAGGCCTATATAGCTATGGCTACACCTTC
j_call: TRBJ2-1; d_call: TRBD1; v_call: TRBV5-4; cdr3_aa: CASSFRQGEYNEQFF; cdr3_nt: TGTGCCAGCAGCTTCCGACAGGGAGAATACAATGAGCAGTTCTTC
j_call: TRBJ1-3; d_call: TRBD1; v_call: TRBV5-1; cdr3_aa: CASSFRSSDRGHPSGNTIYF; cdr3_nt: TGCGCCAGCAGCTTCCGATCCTCGGACAGGGGCCACCCCTCTGGAAACACCATATATTTT
j_call: TRBJ1-5; d_call: TRBD1; v_call: TRBV27; cdr3_aa: CASSPGQVSNQPQHF; cdr3_nt: TGTGCCAGCAGTCCTGGACAGGTTAGCAATCAGCCCCAGCATTTT
j_call: TRBJ2-4; d_call: .; v_call: TRBV4-1; cdr3_aa: CASSQLLAAKNIQYF; cdr3_nt: TGCGCCAGCAGCCAGCTTCTAGCGGCCAAAAACATTCAGTACTTC
j_call: TRBJ1-5; d_call: TRBD1; v_call: TRBV6-5; cdr3_aa: CAVGQVRNQPQHF; cdr3_nt: TGTGCCGTAGGACAGGTCCGGAATCAGCCCCAGCATTTT
j_call: TRBJ2-7; d_call: .; v_call: TRBV28; cdr3_aa: CASSLPPESDEQYF; cdr3_nt: TGTGCCAGCAGTCTCCCCCCCGAGTCCGACGAGCAGTACTTC
j_call: TRBJ2-1; d_call: .; v_call: TRBV7-8; cdr3_aa: CASSPEANEQFF; cdr3_nt: TGTGCCAGCAGCCCTGAGGCAAATGAGCAGTTCTTC
j_call: TRBJ1-2; d_call: .; v_call: TRBV28; cdr3_aa: CASSWGRAGYTF; cdr3_nt: TGTGCCAGCAGTTGGGGCAGAGCTGGCTACACCTTC
j_call: TRBJ1-2; d_call: .; v_call: TRBV19; cdr3_aa: CASSISDGTRDGYTF; cdr3_nt: TGTGCCAGTAGTATAAGTGATGGTACACGGGATGGCTACACCTTC
j_call: TRBJ1-1; d_call: TRBD1; v_call: TRBV5-1; cdr3_aa: CASSRTGPAEAFF; cdr3_nt: TGCGCCAGCAGTAGGACAGGGCCGGCTGAAGCTTTCTTT
j_call: TRBJ1-1; d_call: .; v_call: TRBV6-1; cdr3_aa: CASSEQGMNTEAFF; cdr3_nt: TGTGCCAGCAGTGAACAGGGGATGAACACTGAAGCTTTCTTT
j_call: TRBJ1-1; d_call: TRBD1; v_call: TRBV7-9; cdr3_aa: CASSLTGDTEAFF; cdr3_nt: TGTGCCAGCAGCTTGACAGGGGACACTGAAGCTTTCTTT
j_call: TRBJ2-1; d_call: .; v_call: TRBV30; cdr3_aa: CAWSADNEQFF; cdr3_nt: TGTGCCTGGAGTGCAGACAATGAGCAGTTCTTC
j_call: TRBJ1-3; d_call: .; v_call: TRBV7-9; cdr3_aa: CASSFGGERENTIYF; cdr3_nt: TGTGCCAGCAGCTTTGGAGGGGAGCGGGAAAACACCATATATTTT
j_call: TRBJ2-7; d_call: TRBD1; v_call: TRBV6-1; cdr3_aa: CASSPTGSYEQYF; cdr3_nt: TGTGCCAGCAGTCCGACAGGGTCCTACGAGCAGTACTTC
j_call: TRBJ2-6; d_call: .; v_call: TRBV7-2; cdr3_aa: CASSLGVSGANVLTF; cdr3_nt: TGTGCCAGCAGCTTAGGAGTCTCTGGGGCCAACGTCCTGACTTTC
j_call: TRBJ1-2; d_call: .; v_call: TRBV28; cdr3_aa: CASSFRAGHGYTF; cdr3_nt: TGTGCCAGCAGTTTTCGGGCAGGGCATGGCTACACCTTC
j_call: TRBJ2-5; d_call: .; v_call: TRBV11-2; cdr3_aa: CASSSRQVPQETQYF; cdr3_nt: TGTGCCAGCAGTTCTAGACAGGTTCCCCAAGAGACCCAGTACTTC
j_call: TRBJ2-1; d_call: .; v_call: TRBV4-1; cdr3_aa: CASSQEERKYNEQFF; cdr3_nt: TGCGCCAGCAGCCAAGAGGAGAGAAAATACAATGAGCAGTTCTTC